The 15 T cell receptor beta chains given below trace back to one sample, sequenced in a study of shared clonotypes between healthy human individuals. Sequenced by immunoSEQ multiplex PCR; TCRdb stores in-frame clones only, minus some. The sample has roughly 2.1 million clones; 93% are singletons. CD8 cells classed as naive were CD45RO-negative and positively selected for CCR7, excluding terminally differentiated effector memory CD45RA+ cells. Sequenced sample: naive CD8+ T cells from PBMCs. These receptor sequences come from a young man in good health. Some clones in this sample may be carry-over from other donors' samples.

The chain recombines TRBV6-6 with TRBJ1-1; perhaps TRBD1 as D (6 bases). The CDR3 covers 13 residues. Trimming left V 6 bases short and J 7 bases short, with 15 bases between. The V gene's germline CDR1 is MNHNY and CDR2 SVGAGI (reference sequence). In DNA, the CDR3 is TGTGCCAGCAGCCACGGGGGGGCTATTGAAGCTTTCTTT. It translates to CASSHGGAIEAFF.

This clone was recorded only once. The chain has TRBV27 and TRBJ1-2; weak D call: TRBD1 (5 bases). Germline lookup yields CDR1 MNHEY and CDR2 SMNVEV (reference sequence). V dropped 3 bases and J dropped 1 base, with 18 bases sitting between them. This CDR3 region has 17 residues. The CDR3 DNA reads as TGTGCCAGCAGTTTTATTGGGACTTTGGGGCTTAACTATGGCTACACCTTC. It translates to CASSFIGTLGLNYGYTF.

The chain uses TRBV5-5 and TRBJ1-2; 8 bases match TRBD1. This CDR3 is built from 14 residues. Germline V CDR1 and CDR2: SGHKS, YYEKEE (reference sequence). After removal of 2 bases from V and 7 bases from J, the junction contained 7 bases not matched to a gene. CDR3 loop: CASSFPRGPVGYTF. CDR3 bases: TGTGCCAGCAGCTTCCCCAGGGGGCCGGTTGGCTACACCTTC.

The V call is TRBV28, the J call TRBJ1-1, with TRBD1 as a possible D gene (5 bases). The CDR3 has 16 residues. The V end was cut by 3 bases, the J end by 3 bases, with 17 bases between. Germline V gene sequence: CDR1 MDHEN, CDR2 SYDVKM. CDR3 bases: TGTGCCAGCAGTTTGGGATTGGTAGGGGCGGACACTGAAGCTTTCTTT. Its protein product is CASSLGLVGADTEAFF.

On this clone: This same CDR3 is encoded by further DNA sequences in the sample. V and J are TRBV7-6 and TRBJ2-1, with TRBD2 matching over 8 bases. The germline gives CDR1 SGHVS, CDR2 FNYEAQ. The length of the CDR3 is 15 residues. Losses at the gene ends were 4 bases for V and 3 bases for J; bases not matched to a gene: 5. The chain's CDR3 is CASSSGLAVYNEQFF. CDR3 sequence (DNA): TGTGCCAGCAGCTCCGGACTAGCAGTCTACAATGAGCAGTTCTTC.

The chain couples TRBV19 to TRBJ2-5; weak D call: TRBD1 (6 bases). Trimming left V 3 bases short and J 5 bases short, with 16 bases between. The CDR3 runs 15 residues. Germline V gene sequence: CDR1 LNHDA, CDR2 SQIVND (reference sequence). CDR3 DNA sequence: TGTGCCAGTAGTATGGTGGGGGCGGCGGAGGAGACCCAGTACTTC. The encoded protein is CASSMVGAAEETQYF.

Worth noting for this clone: Distinct nucleotide sequences in the sample also encode this CDR3. This chain connects TRBV9 to TRBJ2-7; tentative D call: TRBD1 (6 bases). Germline lookup yields CDR1 SGDLS and CDR2 YYNGEE. Trimming shortened V by 4 bases and J by 3 bases, and 8 bases separated the two germline ends. The CDR3 spans 12 residues. The CDR3 nucleotides read TGTGCCAGCAGCCGGGACAACTACGAGCAGTACTTC. Residues: CASSRDNYEQYF.

As for this clone: This CDR3 is also generated by other DNA sequences in the sample. The rearrangement uses TRBV5-1 and TRBJ2-7; 10 bases agree with TRBD1. V was pared by 4 bases and J by 0 bases, with 4 bases of the junction left unmatched. The CDR3 totals 15 residues. Germline lookup yields CDR1 SGHRS and CDR2 YFSETQ. The CDR3 DNA reads as TGCGCCAGCAGCCCGGGGACAGGGGTCTCCTACGAGCAGTACTTC. As protein: CASSPGTGVSYEQYF.

This rearrangement joins TRBV7-9 to TRBJ1-2, with D uncertain. V was pared by 1 base and J by 4 bases, with 13 bases between. CDR1 and CDR2 (germline): SEHNR, FQNEAQ (reference sequence). This CDR3 is built from 15 residues. The CDR3 nucleotides read TGTGCCAGCAGCTTAGGGGCAGGCGATCCCTATGGCTACACCTTC. Its translation is CASSLGAGDPYGYTF. Together with reference TRBV7-9 and TRBJ1-2, the CDR3 gives the full variable domain: DTGVSQNPRHKITKRGQNVTFRCDPISEHNRLYWYRQTLGQGPEFLTYFQNEAQLEKSRLLSDRFSAERPKGSFSTLEIQRTEQGDSAMYLCASSLGAGDPYGYTFGSGTRLTVV.

The chain couples TRBV7-9 to TRBJ1-2, with 8 bases lining up with TRBD1. CDR3 length equals 15 residues. In germline, CDR1 is SEHNR, CDR2 FQNEAQ (reference sequence). Trimming removed 2 bases from V and 5 bases from J; junction bases left unmatched: 7. The CDR3 spells CASSLQGAAIYGYTF. CDR3 in DNA: TGTGCCAGCAGCTTACAGGGGGCGGCGATTTATGGCTACACCTTC. Together with reference TRBV7-9 and TRBJ1-2, the CDR3 gives the full variable domain: DTGVSQNPRHKITKRGQNVTFRCDPISEHNRLYWYRQTLGQGPEFLTYFQNEAQLEKSRLLSDRFSAERPKGSFSTLEIQRTEQGDSAMYLCASSLQGAAIYGYTFGSGTRLTVV.

This clone came up once. The V call is TRBV6-1, the J call TRBJ2-5, with D perhaps matching TRBD2 (6 bases). The CDR3 extends over 19 amino acids. The V end was cut by 1 base, the J end by 2 bases, with 23 bases between. Germline lookup yields CDR1 MNHNS and CDR2 SASEGT. CDR3 sequence reads: CASSEGFVGVWGGQETQYF. The CDR3 nucleotides are TGTGCCAGCAGTGAAGGTTTCGTGGGGGTGTGGGGAGGACAAGAGACCCAGTACTTC.

This sequence joins TRBV19 and TRBJ2-1; tentatively, D is TRBD2 (5 bases). The V gene's germline CDR1 is LNHDA and CDR2 SQIVND (reference sequence). Trimming left V 8 bases short and J 0 bases short, with 11 bases between. The CDR3 is made up of 14 amino acids. CDR3 protein: CASALGSSYNEQFF. The CDR3 nucleotides are TGTGCCAGTGCACTAGGGAGCTCCTACAATGAGCAGTTCTTC.

There are a few counts of this clone. Other DNA sequences from this sample encode an identical CDR3 as well. The chain combines TRBV7-9 with TRBJ2-7; tentatively, D is TRBD1 (6 bases). In germline, CDR1 is SEHNR, CDR2 FQNEAQ (reference sequence). The CDR3 runs 14 residues. V lost 4 bases to trimming and J lost 0 bases, with 10 bases between them. The DNA of the CDR3 is TGTGCCAGCAGCTCCAGGACAGTCTCCTACGAGCAGTACTTC. As protein: CASSSRTVSYEQYF.

This clone was seen just once. The chain is built from TRBV11-3 and TRBJ1-1, with D hard to call. The CDR3 has 13 residues. Germline V gives CDR1 SGHNT, CDR2 YENEEA. With 4 bases removed from V and 7 bases from J, the gap between germline ends came to 13 bases. The CDR3 DNA sequence: TGTGCCAGCAGCTCTACCCTCGGTAGTGAAGCTTTCTTT. The encoded protein is CASSSTLGSEAFF.

In its sample, this clone was seen a few times. The J gene is TRBJ1-5, the V gene TRBV7-7; the D is unclear. Per germline, CDR1 SSHAT and CDR2 FNYEAQ (reference sequence). V shed 1 base and J shed 3 bases, with 10 bases lying between them. The CDR3 runs 15 residues. The CDR3 bases are TGTGCCAGCAGCTTAGGAGTAGGGTACAATCAGCCCCAGCATTTT. Translating it yields CASSLGVGYNQPQHF.